Listed here are 27 T cell receptor beta chains from one sample, sequenced in a study of identical twins. MiXCR was run by TCRdb on the 5' RACE reads, yielding one entry per CDR3 protein. This sample has 500,000 or so distinct CDR3 sequences, with roughly a fifth found just once. These data were also filed under a second study, of T cells expressing NK-cell markers.

Source material: CD4+ T cells sorted from blood. The receptor set was obtained from a woman aged 18 to 35 in good health.

The rearrangement uses TRBV4-3 and TRBJ2-1, with 8 bases aligning to TRBD2. This CDR3 has 14 amino acids. V shed 3 bases, J shed 9 bases, and the junction held 7 bases outside the gene matches. CDR1 and CDR2 (germline): LGHNA, YSLEER. Here the CDR3 reads CASSQGLDRSEQFF. CDR3 sequence (DNA): TGCGCCAGCAGCCAGGGACTAGACAGAAGTGAGCAGTTCTTC.

This clonotype was detected a few times. V gene TRBV7-2 combines with J gene TRBJ2-7; weak D call: TRBD1 (6 bases). The germline V and J ends were trimmed by 4 bases and 1 base, with 11 bases remaining between them. The CDR3 has 14 amino acids. Germline assignment: CDR1 SGHTA and CDR2 FQGNSA. The CDR3 loop is CASSSWTVSYEQYF. CDR3 DNA sequence: TGTGCCAGCAGCTCATGGACAGTATCCTACGAGCAGTACTTC.

In this sample, this clonotype turned up once. The chain couples TRBV20-1 to TRBJ1-1, with D uncertain. The germline V gene encodes CDR1 DFQATT and CDR2 SNEGSKA (reference sequence). This CDR3 comprises 13 residues. Trimming removed 6 bases from V and 2 bases from J, with 13 bases in between. CDR3 in DNA: TGCAGTGCCACCGGGGATCGCAACACTGAAGCTTTCTTT. Translating it yields CSATGDRNTEAFF.

The J gene is TRBJ1-5, the V gene TRBV5-1; 8 bases line up with TRBD1. The CDR3 sequence is 16 residues long. V trimming: 1 base; J trimming: 2 bases; junction bases outside the gene matches: 5. CDR1 is SGHRS and CDR2 is YFSETQ in the germline V gene. In nucleotides, the CDR3 is TGCGCCAGCAGCTTGTCAGGGGGCGCGGGCAATCAGCCCCAGCATTTT. Translated, it gives CASSLSGGAGNQPQHF. The full variable domain, rest sourced from reference TRBV5-1 and TRBJ1-5, is KAGVTQTPRYLIKTRGQQVTLSCSPISGHRSVSWYQQTPGQGLQFLFEYFSETQRNKGNFPGRFSGRQFSNSRSEMNVSTLELGDSALYLCASSLSGGAGNQPQHFGDGTRLSIL.

V is TRBV5-1 and J is TRBJ2-1; no definite D call. Looked up from germline, CDR1 is SGHRS and CDR2 is YFSETQ. The CDR3 runs 15 residues. V was shortened by 1 base and J by 7 bases, with 15 bases between the two germline ends. The CDR3 DNA reads as TGCGCCAGCAGCTTGAGGGTTACGGATAAGAATGAGCAGTTCTTC. Translation gives CASSLRVTDKNEQFF.

The V call is TRBV5-1, the J call TRBJ1-1; D not certain. Germline V gene sequence: CDR1 SGHRS, CDR2 YFSETQ. Trimming shortened V by 0 bases and J by 0 bases, and 9 bases separated the two germline ends. The CDR3 loop spans 15 amino acids. CDR3 coding DNA: TGCGCCAGCAGCTTGGTGTCACCTATGAACACTGAAGCTTTCTTT. It encodes CASSLVSPMNTEAFF.

V and J are TRBV12-3 or TRBV12-4 and TRBJ1-1; D ambiguous. Trimming stripped 5 bases from V and 9 bases from J, with 13 bases between. This CDR3 region has 12 residues. The CDR3 sequence: CASSPLSPKAFF. For the CDR3, the DNA is TGTGCCAGCAGTCCTCTAAGCCCAAAAGCTTTCTTT.

This chain uses TRBV5-1 with TRBJ2-2; D not resolved. V lost 4 bases and J 6 bases, leaving 10 bases between the germline ends. This CDR3 region has 13 residues. The V gene's germline CDR1 is SGHRS and CDR2 YFSETQ. Written as DNA, the CDR3 is TGCGCCAGCAGCCCCACTACGTCCGGGGAGCTGTTTTTT. It encodes CASSPTTSGELFF.

Only a few counts were recorded for this clonotype. The chain joins TRBV5-1 to TRBJ2-1; 8 bases agree with TRBD2. The CDR3 is 17 residues long. V lost 0 bases to trimming and J lost 5 bases; unmatched junction nucleotides: 10. Looked up from germline, CDR1 is SGHRS and CDR2 is YFSETQ. The DNA for the CDR3 is TGCGCCAGCAGCTTGGGAGGGTCAGCGGGAGCTAACAATGAGCAGTTCTTC. It specifies CASSLGGSAGANNEQFF.

This clonotype was counted a few times. This CDR3 reads CSVRELAGNEQFF. CDR3 sequence (DNA): TGCAGCGTTAGAGAGTTAGCGGGCAATGAGCAGTTCTTC. J is TRBJ2-1 and V is TRBV29-1; 7 nucleotides line up with TRBD2. CDR1 SQVTM and CDR2 ANQGSEA come from the germline V gene. With 5 bases clipped from V and 6 bases from J, the junction kept 7 bases outside the gene matches. The CDR3 totals 13 residues.

This clonotype has just a few counts. J is TRBJ2-3 and V is TRBV6-1; D not certain. CDR3 length equals 12 residues. Germline V CDR1 and CDR2: MNHNS, SASEGT. V lost 11 bases, J lost 0 bases, and 9 bases lay in between. CDR3 bases: TGTGCCCTGGTGGGAAGCACAGATACGCAGTATTTT. The encoded protein is CALVGSTDTQYF.

This clonotype was observed at least ten times. V gene TRBV12-3 or TRBV12-4 combines with J gene TRBJ1-2; possibly TRBD1 for D (6 bases). The length of the CDR3 is 14 residues. The V gene lost 7 bases and the J gene lost 4 bases, with 16 bases spanning the gap. This chain's CDR3 is CASTYRVSRYGYTF. The CDR3 bases are TGTGCCAGCACTTACAGGGTGTCCCGCTATGGCTACACCTTC.

This chain uses TRBV12-3 or TRBV12-4 with TRBJ2-7; no definite D call. Deletions cut 3 bases from V and 5 bases from J, with 14 bases between. This CDR3 region has 14 residues. The CDR3 protein is CASSFRLDPDEQYF. Here the CDR3 DNA reads TGTGCCAGCAGTTTTCGGCTAGATCCTGACGAGCAGTACTTC.

The V call is TRBV12-3 or TRBV12-4, the J call TRBJ2-1; D is possibly TRBD2 (5 bases). This CDR3 contains 14 residues. Trimming took 3 bases from V and 5 from J, leaving 11 bases between them. DNA for the CDR3: TGTGCCAGCAGTTTGAGCCTAGCCGACAATGAGCAGTTCTTC. Amino acid sequence: CASSLSLADNEQFF.

The sample holds a few counts of this clonotype. This rearrangement joins TRBV6-1 to TRBJ2-3, with D possibly being TRBD2 (6 bases). The CDR3 consists of 15 residues. Germline assignment: CDR1 MNHNS and CDR2 SASEGT. Trimming took 6 bases from V and 8 from J, leaving 21 bases between them. CDR3 region: CASSPPGAFLGTQYF. CDR3 nucleotides: TGTGCCAGCAGCCCCCCGGGAGCCTTTTTGGGTACGCAGTATTTT.

This clonotype turned up a few times. The CDR3 bases are TGCAGTGCTAGAGATCCTGCTGCTAGAGGGACCCAGTACTTC. Protein: CSARDPAARGTQYF. The chain uses TRBV20-1 and TRBJ2-5; D uncertain. The V gene's germline CDR1 is DFQATT and CDR2 SNEGSKA (reference sequence). This CDR3 contains 14 residues. V was cut by 0 bases and J by 7 bases, with 15 bases left in between.

The genes are TRBV20-1 and TRBJ2-5, with unresolved D. This CDR3 is built from 13 residues. Trimming cost V 3 bases and J 0 bases, with 8 bases left between them. Germline values: CDR1 DFQATT, CDR2 SNEGSKA (reference sequence). DNA for the CDR3: TGCAGTGCTAGGGGTAGCTACCAAGAGACCCAGTACTTC. It specifies CSARGSYQETQYF.

The V call is TRBV6-2 or TRBV6-3, the J call TRBJ2-2, with a tentative D call TRBD2 (5 bases). Germline V gene lookup returns CDR1 MNHEY and CDR2 SVGEGT. The CDR3 is made up of 14 amino acids. Trimming stripped 8 bases from V and 5 bases from J, with 15 bases between. CDR3: CASVTGDWTGELFF. DNA of the CDR3: TGTGCCAGCGTAACCGGGGATTGGACCGGGGAGCTGTTTTTT.

This clonotype has just a few counts. This chain joins TRBV12-5 and TRBJ1-6; tentative D call: TRBD1 (5 bases). From germline, CDR1 is LGHNT and CDR2 FRNRAP. V lost 4 bases to trimming and J lost 5 bases, with 9 bases between them. The CDR3 totals 14 residues. The CDR3 here is CASGSGTDNSPLHF. The CDR3 DNA is TGTGCTAGTGGTTCCGGGACGGATAATTCACCCCTCCACTTT.

A few counts support this clonotype. V gene TRBV6-5 combines with J gene TRBJ2-7; TRBD2 is a possible D gene (6 bases). Germline CDR1 and CDR2: MNHEY and SVGAGI. V gave up 0 bases and J gave up 4 bases, with 10 bases separating them. This CDR3 has 14 residues. The CDR3 sequence is CASSYSTGRYEQYF. DNA for the CDR3: TGTGCCAGCAGTTACTCCACTGGGAGGTACGAGCAGTACTTC.

The sample holds one count of this clonotype. The rearrangement joins TRBV7-9 to TRBJ2-4, with a tentative D call TRBD2 (6 bases). CDR1 SEHNR and CDR2 FQNEAQ come from the germline V gene (reference sequence). The CDR3 is 14 amino acids. Trimming removed 7 bases at V and 9 bases at J, with 19 bases between. The CDR3 coding sequence is TGTGCCAGCACCCAACCGGGGGTTTTCGGCATTCAGTACTTC. Translating it yields CASTQPGVFGIQYF.

V and J are TRBV15 and TRBJ2-7; tentatively, D is TRBD2 (7 bases). Germline loops: CDR1 LNHNV, CDR2 YYDKDF (reference sequence). Trimming left V 5 bases short and J 0 bases short, with 14 bases between. The CDR3 is made up of 15 amino acids. CDR3: CATSAAGADSYEQYF. The CDR3 DNA sequence: TGTGCCACCAGCGCCGCGGGGGCCGACTCCTACGAGCAGTACTTC.

The chain employs TRBV7-9 and TRBJ2-3; 13 bases map to TRBD2. Germline V gives CDR1 SEHNR, CDR2 FQNEAQ (reference sequence). V trimming: 5 bases; J trimming: 6 bases; junction bases outside the gene matches: 5. The CDR3 length is 15 residues. In nucleotides, the CDR3 is TGTGCCAGCAGCCCCTGGACTAGCGGGAGTGATACGCAGTATTTT. Residues: CASSPWTSGSDTQYF.

The chain combines TRBV20-1 with TRBJ1-6; D gene uncertain. The germline gives CDR1 DFQATT, CDR2 SNEGSKA (reference sequence). The CDR3 loop spans 14 amino acids. V gave up 7 bases and J gave up 9 bases, with 19 bases separating them. The CDR3 coding sequence is TGCAGTGTGGTCTCTAAGGGCGGTAGTTCACCCCTCCACTTT. Amino acid sequence: CSVVSKGGSSPLHF.

The rearrangement links TRBV6-6 to TRBJ1-2; TRBD1 aligns across 8 bases. The V segment lost 10 bases and the J segment 6 bases; nucleotides outside the gene matches: 7. This CDR3 comprises 12 residues. Germline V lookup: CDR1 MNHNY, CDR2 SVGAGI (reference sequence). The CDR3 nucleotides read TGTGCCACGACAGGGGAAGTAGATGGCTACACCTTC. It is translated as CATTGEVDGYTF.

The rearrangement uses TRBV12-3 or TRBV12-4 and TRBJ2-7; D is ambiguous. V lost 3 bases to trimming and J lost 5 bases, with 8 bases between them. The CDR3 length is 12 residues. The DNA of the CDR3 is TGTGCCAGCAGTTTGATCGGTAACGAGCAGTACTTC. Translating it yields CASSLIGNEQYF.

The rearrangement links TRBV19 to TRBJ2-7; no definite D call. CDR1 and CDR2 (germline): LNHDA, SQIVND (reference sequence). Deletions cut 1 base from V and 4 bases from J, with 11 bases between. CDR3 size: 14 residues. In DNA form, the CDR3 reads TGTGCCAGTAGTATAGGGCTACCAGCTTACGAGCAGTACTTC. It yields the protein CASSIGLPAYEQYF.